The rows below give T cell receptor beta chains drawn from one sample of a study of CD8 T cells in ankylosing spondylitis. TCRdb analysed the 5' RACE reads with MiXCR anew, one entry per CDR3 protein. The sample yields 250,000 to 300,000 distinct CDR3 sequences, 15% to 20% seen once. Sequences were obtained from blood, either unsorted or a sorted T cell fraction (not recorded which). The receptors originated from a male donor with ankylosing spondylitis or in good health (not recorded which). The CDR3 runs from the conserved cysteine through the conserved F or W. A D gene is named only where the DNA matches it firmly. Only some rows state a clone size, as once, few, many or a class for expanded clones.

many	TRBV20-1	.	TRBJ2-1	TGCAGTGCTAGAGACGGATTTAATGAGCAGTTCTTC	CSARDGFNEQFF
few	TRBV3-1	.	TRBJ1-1	TGTGCCAGCAGCCAAGTTGGGCAGGTTGTGGGTGAAGCTTTCTTT	CASSQVGQVVGEAFF
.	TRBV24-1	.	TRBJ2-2	TGTGCCACCAGTGATTTGCCATCCGGGGAGCTGTTTTTT	CATSDLPSGELFF
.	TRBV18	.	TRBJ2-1	TGTGCCAGCTCAGAGGGGACGACAGGTGAGCAGTTCTTC	CASSEGTTGEQFF
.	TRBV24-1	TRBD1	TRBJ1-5	TGTGCCACCAGTGATTTGTCAGGATGGACAGGGTGTAATCAGCCCCAGCATTTT	CATSDLSGWTGCNQPQHF
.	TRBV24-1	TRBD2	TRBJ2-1	TGTGCCACCAGTGATCGATCTAAAAGCGGGAGGGCCAATGAGCAGTTCTTC	CATSDRSKSGRANEQFF
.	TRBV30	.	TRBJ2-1	TGTGCCTGGAGTCTACAGGGAGTCAATGAGCAGTTCTTC	CAWSLQGVNEQFF
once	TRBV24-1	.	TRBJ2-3	TGTGCCACCAGTGAGGGGACCATTACAGATACGCAGTATTTT	CATSEGTITDTQYF
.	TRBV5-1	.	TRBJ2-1	TGCGCCAGCACCAAGACCCAGGGGTACAATGAGCAGTTCTTC	CASTKTQGYNEQFF
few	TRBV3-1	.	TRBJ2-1	TGTGCCTCCTGCCAAGATCGGGCAGGGCCCACTTACAATGAGCAGTTCTTC	CASCQDRAGPTYNEQFF
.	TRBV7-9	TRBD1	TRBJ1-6	TGTGCCACCAAAATCGGGCAGGGGGATAATTCACCCCTCCACTTT	CATKIGQGDNSPLHF
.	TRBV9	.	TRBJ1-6	TGTGCCAGCAGCGTCCGGGACGGGGATTCACCCCTCCACTTT	CASSVRDGDSPLHF
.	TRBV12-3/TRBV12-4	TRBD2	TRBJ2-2	TGTGCCAGCAGTTCCGAGCGGGGGGGCGACACCGGGGAGCTGTTTTTT	CASSSERGGDTGELFF
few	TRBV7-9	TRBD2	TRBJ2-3	TGTGCCAGCAGCTTAGACCGGGGGGGCGTGACAGATACGCAGTATTTT	CASSLDRGGVTDTQYF
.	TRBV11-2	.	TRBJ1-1	TGTGCCAGCAGCTTAGATGGGGGCAGAGTTGAAGCTTTCTTT	CASSLDGGRVEAFF
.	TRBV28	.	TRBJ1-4	TGTGCCAGCGAAGGAATACAGGGCCAGGTGGAAAAACTGTTTTTT	CASEGIQGQVEKLFF
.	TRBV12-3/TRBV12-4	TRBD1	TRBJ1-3	TGTGCCAGCAGTGACTTGGGACAGATCCTCCAGTTT	CASSDLGQILQF
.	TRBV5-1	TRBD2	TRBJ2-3	TGCGCCAGCAGAGCGGGGGAGCAAACAGATACGCAGTATTTT	CASRAGEQTDTQYF
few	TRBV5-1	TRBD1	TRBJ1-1	TGCGCCAGCAGTAACCCTACAGGGGATGGCACTGAAGCTTTCTTT	CASSNPTGDGTEAFF
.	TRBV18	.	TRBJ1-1	TGTGCCAGCTCACCAGGGCAGCCAAGGAACACTGAAGCTTTCTTT	CASSPGQPRNTEAFF
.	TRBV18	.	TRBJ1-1	TGTGCCAGCTCACCAAATTCGGCAGTTGTGATGAACACTGAAGCTTTCTTT	CASSPNSAVVMNTEAFF
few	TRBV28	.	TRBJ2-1	TGTGCCAGCAGTTTGGAAGCGGATACGAGATTGCAGTTCTTC	CASSLEADTRLQFF
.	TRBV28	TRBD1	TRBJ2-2	TGTGCCAGCAGTGCCCGGCCGGGTGACAGGGGGCTTTCCGGGGAGCTGTTTTTT	CASSARPGDRGLSGELFF
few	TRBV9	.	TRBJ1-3	TGTGCCAGCAGCGTAGGTCATCGGGGCTCTGGAAACACCATATATTTT	CASSVGHRGSGNTIYF
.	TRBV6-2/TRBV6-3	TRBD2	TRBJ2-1	TGTGCCAGCAGTTACATAGCGGGAGATCTAAATGAGCAGTTCTTC	CASSYIAGDLNEQFF
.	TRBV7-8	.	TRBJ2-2	TGTGACAGCAGAGAAAACAGGGTAGCCACCGGGGAGCTGTTTTTT	CDSRENRVATGELFF
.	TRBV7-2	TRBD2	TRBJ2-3	TGTGCCAGCAGCTTGCCGACTAGCTCGAGCACAGATACGCAGTATTTT	CASSLPTSSSTDTQYF
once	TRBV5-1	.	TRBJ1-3	TGCGCCAGCAGCTCCATGGGGGCCTTCTCTGGAAACACCATATATTTT	CASSSMGAFSGNTIYF
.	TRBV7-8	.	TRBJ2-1	TGTGCCAGCAGCTTTACTTGGAATGAGCAGTTCTTC	CASSFTWNEQFF
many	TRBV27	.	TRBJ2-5	TGTGCCAGCAGCAGTATGGGGGAGACCCAGTACTTC	CASSSMGETQYF
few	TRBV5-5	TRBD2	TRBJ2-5	TGTGCCAGCAGCTTGGGTCTAGCGGGAGGAGGGGAGACCCAGTACTTC	CASSLGLAGGGETQYF
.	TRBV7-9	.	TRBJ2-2	TGTGCCAGCAGTCCTCCGGTGGTGACCGGGGAGCTGTTTTTT	CASSPPVVTGELFF
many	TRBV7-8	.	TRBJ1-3	TGTGCCAGCAGCCCTCCTCTTAGGACAAGGGCTAGAAACACCATATATTTT	CASSPPLRTRARNTIYF
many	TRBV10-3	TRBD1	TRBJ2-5	TGTGCCATCAGTGAGTCGGGTCCGACAGGGGGCGGCGAGACCCAGTACTTC	CAISESGPTGGGETQYF
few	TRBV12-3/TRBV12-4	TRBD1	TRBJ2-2	TGTGCCAGCAGTCAGGACAGGGGAGTCGGGGAGCTGTTTTTT	CASSQDRGVGELFF
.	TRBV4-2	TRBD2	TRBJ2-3	TGTGCCAGCAGCCAGACTAGCTTACTCTCTCCCTCTACGCAGTATTTT	CASSQTSLLSPSTQYF
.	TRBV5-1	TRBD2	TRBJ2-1	TGCGCCAGCAGCATGGGACTAGCAGCGGGGGACAATGAGCAGTTCTTC	CASSMGLAAGDNEQFF
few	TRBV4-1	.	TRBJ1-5	TGCGCCAGCAGCCAAGTTGCAGGTAGCAATCAGCCCCAGCATTTT	CASSQVAGSNQPQHF
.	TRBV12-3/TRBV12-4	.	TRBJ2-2	TGTGCCAGCAGTTTGGCAGGGGCCGACACCGGGGAGCTGTTTTTT	CASSLAGADTGELFF
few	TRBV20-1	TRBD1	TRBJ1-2	TGCAGTGCTAGGGCAGGGGGAAACTATGGCTACACCTTC	CSARAGGNYGYTF
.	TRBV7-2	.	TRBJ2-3	TGTGCCAGCAAGGCGGGCTCACCCGTTCTCACAGATACGCAGTATTTT	CASKAGSPVLTDTQYF
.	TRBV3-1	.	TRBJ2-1	TGTGCCAGCAGCCAACCAGGGGCGAACTCCTACAATGAGCAGTTCTTC	CASSQPGANSYNEQFF
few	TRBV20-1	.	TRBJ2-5	TGCAGTGCTAGACGTCAGGGGCAAGAGACCCAGTACTTC	CSARRQGQETQYF
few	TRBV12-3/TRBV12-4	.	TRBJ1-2	TGTGCCAGCAGTATCGACAGGAGATATGGCTACACCTTC	CASSIDRRYGYTF
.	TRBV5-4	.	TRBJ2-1	TGTGCCAGCAGAAAAGAACTACAGGGCCGGTCCTACAATGAGCAGTTCTTC	CASRKELQGRSYNEQFF
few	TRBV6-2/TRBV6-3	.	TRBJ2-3	TGTGCCAGCAGCAGAAAGCCAGATACGCAGTATTTT	CASSRKPDTQYF
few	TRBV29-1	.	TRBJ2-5	TGCAGCGTTGTAACGGGGAAGACCCAGTACTTC	CSVVTGKTQYF
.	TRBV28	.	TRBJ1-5	TGTGCCAGCAGCTTCTTTGGGGGTAGAGATAGCAATCAGCCCCAGCATTTT	CASSFFGGRDSNQPQHF
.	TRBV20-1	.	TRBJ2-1	TGCAGTGCCATAGCACGGGAGCAGTTCTTC	CSAIAREQFF
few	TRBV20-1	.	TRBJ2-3	TGCAGTGCTAGAAAAATCGACTTTGCAGATACGCAGTATTTT	CSARKIDFADTQYF
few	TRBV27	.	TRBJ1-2	TGTGCCAGCAGCACAACCCATATTAACTATGGCTACACCTTC	CASSTTHINYGYTF
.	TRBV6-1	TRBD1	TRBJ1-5	TGTGCCAGCACCGCTCCTAGGACAGGGTGGGTAGACAATCAGCCCCAGCATTTT	CASTAPRTGWVDNQPQHF
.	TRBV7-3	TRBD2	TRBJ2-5	TGTGCCAGAAGCGCCACTAGCGGGAGTCGTGAGACCCAGTACTTC	CARSATSGSRETQYF
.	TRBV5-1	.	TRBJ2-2	TGCGCCAGCAGCTTGGCCGGGAAAGTCAACACCGGGGAGCTGTTTTTT	CASSLAGKVNTGELFF